The 27 T cell receptor beta chains below all came from one sample that was sequenced in a study of cytomegalovirus exposure and HLA in healthy donors. 60 Vbeta and 13 Jbeta primers were used in PCR. Method: immunoSEQ multiplex PCR; TCRdb's copy keeps in-frame clones and lacks some. The sample yields around 210,000 clones, around 86% seen once. Sequences were obtained from PBMCs. These receptors were taken from a woman aged 35 to 49 in good health and CMV-seronegative.

The chain is built from TRBV2 and TRBJ2-5; 10 nucleotides line up with TRBD2. CDR3 length: 16 amino acids. In germline, CDR1 is SNHLY, CDR2 FYNNEI. After removal of 6 bases from V and 2 bases from J, the junction contained 9 bases not matched to a gene. The CDR3 here is CASSVGLAARQETQYF. CDR3 sequence (DNA): TGTGCCAGCAGCGTAGGACTAGCGGCCAGGCAAGAGACCCAGTACTTC.

The chain carries TRBV5-1 and TRBJ2-7; a possible D gene is TRBD1 (5 bases). Germline CDR1 and CDR2: SGHRS and YFSETQ. The V end lost 3 bases, the J end lost 5 bases, and 9 bases lay between the germline ends. The CDR3 is made up of 12 amino acids. CDR3 DNA sequence: TGCGCCAGCAGCTCCGTAGGGGACGAGCAGTACTTC. Translated: CASSSVGDEQYF.

This chain connects TRBV7-9 to TRBJ2-7, with 9 bases identical to TRBD2. With 3 bases clipped from V and 6 bases from J, the junction kept 9 bases outside the gene matches. Germline V gene lookup returns CDR1 SEHNR and CDR2 FQNEAQ (reference sequence). The CDR3 is 15 residues long. The CDR3, as DNA: TGTGCCAGCAGCTTTGCCCGCGGGAGGGCGGGCGAGCAGTACTTC. Its protein product is CASSFARGRAGEQYF.

The chain is built from TRBV11-2 and TRBJ1-2, with TRBD1 identical over 9 bases. This CDR3 region has 13 residues. The J segment lost 5 bases and the V segment lost 3 bases, leaving 1 base of the junction unmatched. The germline V gene has CDR1 SGHAT and CDR2 FQNNGV. CDR3 sequence reads: CASSFDRGYGYTF. The CDR3 DNA sequence: TGTGCCAGCAGCTTCGACAGGGGGTATGGCTACACCTTC.

The V and J genes are TRBV7-8 and TRBJ2-1; 10 bases match TRBD2. CDR3 length equals 19 residues. The junction had 10 bases not matched to a gene; V was cut back by 2 bases and J by 0 bases. Germline V gene lookup returns CDR1 SGHVS and CDR2 FQNEAQ. The CDR3 nucleotides are TGTGCCAGCAGCTTATCTGGTAGCGGGAGGTCTAGCTCCTACAATGAGCAGTTCTTC. It is translated as CASSLSGSGRSSSYNEQFF. Combining the CDR3 with reference TRBV7-8 and TRBJ2-1 gives the whole variable domain GAGVSQSPRYKVAKRGQDVALRCDPISGHVSLFWYQQALGQGPEFLTYFQNEAQLDKSGLPSDRFFAERPEGSVSTLKIQRTQQEDSAVYLCASSLSGSGRSSSYNEQFFGPGTRLTVL.

This chain links TRBV28 with TRBJ1-2; the D gene is possibly TRBD1 (5 bases). CDR3 length: 13 residues. In germline, CDR1 is MDHEN, CDR2 SYDVKM. Trimming shortened V by 3 bases and J by 6 bases, and 11 bases separated the two germline ends. The CDR3 DNA is TGTGCCAGCAGTTTCGCCAGGGTTAATGGCTACACCTTC. Translated, it gives CASSFARVNGYTF.

The chain couples TRBV5-1 to TRBJ2-7, with 15 nucleotides matching TRBD2. From germline, CDR1 is SGHRS and CDR2 YFSETQ. Trimming cost V 1 base and J 0 bases; bases outside gene matches: 8. The CDR3 runs 19 residues. CDR3 in amino acids: CASSLIGLAGGHSSYEQYF. CDR3 DNA: TGCGCCAGCAGCTTGATAGGACTAGCGGGAGGGCATAGCTCCTACGAGCAGTACTTC.

This chain uses TRBV19 with TRBJ1-5; D is ambiguous. The CDR3 is made up of 13 amino acids. Germline V CDR1 and CDR2: LNHDA, SQIVND (reference sequence). The ends were cut back, 10 bases at V and 2 bases at J, with 12 bases in the middle. CDR3 sequence (DNA): TGTGCCACTAGGCACCAGGGCAATCAGCCCCAGCATTTT. This translates into CATRHQGNQPQHF.

V usage is TRBV19 and J usage is TRBJ1-2; 10 positions agree with TRBD1. CDR3 length: 15 residues. V trimming: 6 bases; J trimming: 5 bases; junction bases outside the gene matches: 9. Germline V gives CDR1 LNHDA, CDR2 SQIVND (reference sequence). The CDR3 sequence: CASRTTGGGRYGYTF. The CDR3, as DNA: TGTGCCAGTAGGACGACAGGGGGCGGACGGTATGGCTACACCTTC.

The genes are TRBV7-3 and TRBJ2-1, with 9 bases fitting TRBD2. This CDR3 has 15 amino acids. The V and J ends lost 2 bases and 5 bases, in that order; junction bases with no gene match: 4. Germline V gene sequence: CDR1 SGHTA, CDR2 FQGTGA. Here the CDR3 reads CASSLGLAGNNEQFF. As DNA, the CDR3 is TGTGCCAGCAGCTTAGGGCTAGCGGGGAACAATGAGCAGTTCTTC. Based on the CDR3 plus reference TRBV7-3 and TRBJ2-1, the full variable domain is GAGVSQTPSNKVTEKGKYVELRCDPISGHTALYWYRQSLGQGPEFLIYFQGTGAADDSGLPNDRFFAVRPEGSVSTLKIQRTERGDSAVYLCASSLGLAGNNEQFFGPGTRLTVL.

The chain links TRBV19 to TRBJ1-5; TRBD1 matches at 8 bases. Germline CDR1 LNHDA, CDR2 SQIVND (reference sequence). CDR3 length equals 15 residues. V lost 2 bases and J lost 11; bases outside the gene matches: 11. CDR3 DNA sequence: TGTGCCAGTAGTATACAGGGGGCCGGTGGGGGCACCCAGCATTTT. Protein sequence: CASSIQGAGGGTQHF.

V usage is TRBV29-1 and J usage is TRBJ2-1, with 13 nucleotides matching TRBD2. Germline lookup yields CDR1 SQVTM and CDR2 ANQGSEA. V lost 6 bases and J lost 2; bases outside the gene matches: 13. The length of the CDR3 is 18 residues. The CDR3 nucleotides read TGCAGCGTCGCCGGGACTAGCGGGACCCAATTGGCCTACAATGAGCAGTTCTTC. Translated, it gives CSVAGTSGTQLAYNEQFF.

This chain uses TRBV12-5 with TRBJ1-2; D unclear. CDR3 length: 12 amino acids. V lost 6 bases, J lost 1 base, and 6 bases lay in between. Germline V CDR1 and CDR2: LGHNT, FRNRAP. The CDR3, as DNA: TGTGCTAGTGGGCGCGATAACTATGGCTACACCTTC. Translated, it gives CASGRDNYGYTF.

This clone was observed a handful of times. The junction shows a germline mismatch at one end, possibly a read error. The chain has TRBV9 and TRBJ1-1; D remains unclear. CDR1 is SGDLS and CDR2 is YYNGEE in the germline V gene. The CDR3 has 15 amino acids. CDR3 residues: CASSVGSALNTKAFF. The CDR3 DNA reads TGTGCCAGCAGCGTAGGGTCGGCATTGAACACTAAAGCTTTCTTT. The entire variable domain, with the rest obtained from reference TRBV9 and TRBJ1-1, is as follows: DSGVTQTPKHLITATGQRVTLRCSPRSGDLSVYWYQQSLDQGLQFLIQYYNGEERAKGNILERFSAQQFPDLHSELNLSSLELGDSALYFCASSVGSALNTKAFFGQGTRLTVV.

This clone was seen more than once but under ten times. The J gene is TRBJ2-3, the V gene TRBV29-1, with 10 bases matching TRBD2. Germline V CDR1 and CDR2: SQVTM, ANQGSEA. This CDR3 region has 17 residues. With V trimmed by 1 base and J by 4 bases, 11 bases remained unmatched. The CDR3 reads CSVEGAGGPYYPDTQYF. The CDR3 region has the DNA TGCAGCGTTGAAGGAGCGGGAGGGCCTTACTACCCAGATACGCAGTATTTT.

A word on this clone: Other DNA sequences from this sample encode an identical CDR3 as well. CDR3 nucleotides: TGTGCCAGCAGTAGGGACAGTAGCAATCAGCCCCAGCATTTT. This codes for CASSRDSSNQPQHF. The rearrangement joins TRBV2 to TRBJ1-5; TRBD1 matches at 7 bases. In germline, CDR1 is SNHLY, CDR2 FYNNEI. The length of the CDR3 is 14 residues. The V gene end was trimmed by 5 bases and the J gene end by 0 bases; junction bases not matched to a gene: 1.

In its sample, this clone was seen a few times. V gene TRBV5-4 combines with J gene TRBJ2-1; tentatively, D is TRBD1 (5 bases). Deletions cut 7 bases from V and 8 bases from J, with 22 bases between. The germline V gene encodes CDR1 SGHNT and CDR2 YYREEE (reference sequence). The CDR3 is 15 amino acids. The CDR3 loop is CASRPSGLTSDEQFF. CDR3 bases: TGTGCCAGCCGCCCTTCAGGGCTTACATCAGATGAGCAGTTCTTC.

The chain recombines TRBV9 with TRBJ2-3; 12 bases match TRBD1. The CDR3 length is 16 residues. Germline V CDR1 and CDR2: SGDLS, YYNGEE. With 3 bases clipped from V and 2 bases from J, the junction kept 4 bases outside the gene matches. In DNA, the CDR3 is TGTGCCAGCAGCGATGGGGACAGGGGGCTCACAGATACGCAGTATTTT. Translating it yields CASSDGDRGLTDTQYF. The whole variable domain, remainder taken from reference TRBV9 and TRBJ2-3, is DSGVTQTPKHLITATGQRVTLRCSPRSGDLSVYWYQQSLDQGLQFLIQYYNGEERAKGNILERFSAQQFPDLHSELNLSSLELGDSALYFCASSDGDRGLTDTQYFGPGTRLTVL.

This clone was seen more than once but under ten times. The CDR3 nucleotides read TGCGCCAGCGGATCCGGGACTAGCTCGGGCAATGAGCAGTTCTTC. It codes for CASGSGTSSGNEQFF. The rearrangement joins TRBV5-1 to TRBJ2-1; 9 bases align to TRBD2. The CDR3 spans 15 residues. The ends lost 7 bases at V and 6 bases at J; junction bases unmatched: 11. CDR1 SGHRS and CDR2 YFSETQ come from the germline V gene.

The chain has TRBV18 and TRBJ2-7; D is perhaps TRBD1 (5 bases). Germline V lookup: CDR1 KGHSH, CDR2 LQKENI. Trimming took 2 bases from V and 3 from J, leaving 14 bases between them. The CDR3 length is 15 residues. DNA for the CDR3: TGTGCCAGCTCACCAGAGCTGGGGCCCAGCTACGAGCAGTACTTC. Its protein is CASSPELGPSYEQYF.

This clone is a singleton in its sample. V gene TRBV5-1 combines with J gene TRBJ2-1; possibly TRBD1 for D (9 bases). Germline V gives CDR1 SGHRS, CDR2 YFSETQ. CDR3 length equals 18 residues. V lost 5 bases and J 5 bases, leaving 26 bases between the germline ends. CDR3 nucleotide sequence: TGCGCCAGCAGGTTACAGGGGGCCCAACTAGCGGCAAACAATGAGCAGTTCTTC. Protein: CASRLQGAQLAANNEQFF.

The gene calls are TRBV10-1 and TRBJ2-3; D call uncertain. The CDR3 is 15 residues long. CDR1 WNHNN and CDR2 SYGVQD come from the germline V gene (reference sequence). Trimming left V 4 bases short and J 5 bases short, with 16 bases between. The DNA of the CDR3 is TGCGCCAGCAGTGTGTCTAGAGGATTTGTAGATACGCAGTATTTT. Translating it yields CASSVSRGFVDTQYF.

The chain couples TRBV2 to TRBJ1-2; tentatively, D is TRBD1 (5 bases). CDR1 and CDR2 from the germline V gene are SNHLY and FYNNEI. With 6 bases removed from V and 2 bases from J, the gap between germline ends came to 13 bases. The CDR3 runs 14 residues. The CDR3 nucleotides read TGTGCCAGCAGAGGCCCAAACAGGAACTATGGCTACACCTTC. It translates to CASRGPNRNYGYTF.

This clone appeared once. The V call is TRBV5-6, the J call TRBJ1-2; D ambiguous. This CDR3 spans 12 amino acids. In germline, CDR1 is SGHDT, CDR2 YYEEEE. V was trimmed by 8 bases and J by 7 bases, leaving 15 bases between them. This chain's CDR3 is CASKRSGFGYTF. CDR3 DNA: TGTGCCAGTAAAAGGTCGGGGTTTGGCTACACCTTC.

In its sample, this clone was seen a few times. The chain employs TRBV7-9 and TRBJ2-7; D unclear. Per the germline V gene, CDR1 is SEHNR and CDR2 is FQNEAQ (reference sequence). Between the trimmed V and J ends, which lost 5 bases and 12 bases, there was a span of 11 bases. There are 10 residues in the CDR3. CDR3: CASSPTSAYF. DNA for the CDR3: TGTGCCAGCAGCCCGACGAGCGCGTACTTC.

The rearrangement links TRBV28 to TRBJ1-1; no definite D call. Germline V CDR1 and CDR2: MDHEN, SYDVKM. The CDR3 sequence is 19 residues long. V was clipped by 3 bases and J by 0 bases, with 23 bases between them. In DNA, the CDR3 is TGTGCCAGCAGTTTCCCGTTCCCGGGATTGGGGAGCATGAACACTGAAGCTTTCTTT. Encoded protein: CASSFPFPGLGSMNTEAFF.

This chain joins TRBV5-6 and TRBJ2-1; D not resolved. The CDR3 totals 11 residues. The germline V gene has CDR1 SGHDT and CDR2 YYEEEE. The germline V and J ends were trimmed by 4 bases and 7 bases, with 6 bases remaining between them. The CDR3 is CASSVSNEQFF. DNA for the CDR3: TGTGCCAGCAGCGTGTCAAATGAGCAGTTCTTC.